What follows is one TCR beta chain and its context. The CDR3 spans 16 residues. Losses at the gene ends were 5 bases for V and 6 bases for J; bases not matched to a gene: 11. CDR1 is MDHEN, CDR2 SYDVKM, per germline. In the authors' workflow: Counts of nucleated cells, estimated from reference gene primer amplification, were obtained. Only in-frame clones appear in the TCRdb table, and some are missing; sequencing was by immunoSEQ multiplex PCR. V and J calls and clone size follow that table, whereas D and trimming were derived from the DNA. The table lists 35,000 to 45,000 clones, about 85% of them singletons. These data belong to a study of blood T cell repertoires in COVID-19. Study-level background: Collection of acute and convalescent COVID-19 samples took place in the United States, Italy and Spain. PBMCs, B-cell-depleted T cells, or T cells were the source of the cDNA or gDNA that made up the material.

Sequenced: peripheral blood. This chain uses TRBV28 with TRBJ2-3; 10 nucleotides agree with TRBD2. This clonotype originated in a man aged 45-60 years with active COVID-19. The CDR3 here is CASSMTSGPTRDTQYF. In nucleotides, the CDR3 is TGTGCCAGCAGTATGACTAGCGGGCCAACGCGGGATACGCAGTATTTT.